This T cell receptor beta chain appears in the sequencing data of a study of beta chain features in type 1 diabetes (dated by TCRdb to 2017 to 2018). A note on the overall study: Patients and healthy donors did not differ in mean age, gender distribution, total cell number or subset yield. Across all samples, around 99 million sorted cells were examined, and cell number per subset correlated strongly with RNA yield. The study compared TCRB repertoires of sorted circulating CD4+ T cell subsets between recently diagnosed type 1 diabetes patients and matched healthy donors. Regulatory and stem cell-like memory subsets were obtained from only 8 patients and about eight healthy donors, while naive and central memory subsets were obtained from all 30 or so donors. What the work shows at the level of the full study, not this receptor alone: Sequencing cDNA rather than genomic DNA could over-represent highly expressing activated cells, although activation and CD3 levels did not differ between groups. Naive, central memory and regulatory TCRB repertoires appeared to be more similar among patients than among healthy donors. Patients with type 1 diabetes made fewer insertions and deleted more nucleotides at VDJ recombination sites, implying thymic rearrangement abnormalities. PCR might favor shorter templates, but patient and control samples were amplified and corrected together, so any skew would affect both groups equally. Because the HLA sub-analyses included only small numbers of individuals, any influence of HLA type on TCRB rearrangement was left unresolved. In all four CD4+ subsets, TCRB CDR3 length was moderately but significantly shorter in type 1 diabetes patients.

V and J are truncated by 0 bases and 2 bases respectively, leaving an intervening sequence of 10 bases. As encoded in the germline V gene, CDR1 is SGHTA while CDR2 is FQGTGA. Its CDR3 holds 16 amino acids, cysteine through phenylalanine. Only the CDR3 region is kept as DNA, spanning 48 bases read in frame from base 1. The entire amount of isolated RNA was reverse transcribed using the High Capacity cDNA Reverse Transcription Kit, so the sequenced TCRB transcripts were expressed ones. Deep immunoSEQ sequencing was applied to naive, central memory and regulatory T cell samples, giving an average of around 3.8 million total reads per sample. Sorted cells were lysed in RLT buffer and RNA was extracted with DNase-treated RNeasy Micro or Mini kits, depending on cell number. To prevent cross-contamination, every cell subset was processed on its own, while patient and healthy donor samples were processed together. The immunoSEQ multiplex PCR was used to amplify TCRB sequences from cDNA, yielding 87-bp fragments that span the CDR3 region. The amplicons were sequenced using the Illumina HiSeq platform. From the authors' description of their analysis: Synthetic template baselines were used to correct PCR bias computationally, reads within Hamming distance 2 were collapsed, and singletons that could not be merged were discarded. By aligning reads against IMGT, V, D and J genes, CDR3 length, and insertions or deletions at six rearrangement sites were assigned. Within each subset, clonotype counts were normalized to the number of sorted cells before true diversity and Gini coefficients were calculated with the tcR R package. The overlap coefficient, calculated on TCRB nucleotide sequences, was used to measure repertoire sharing. As a proxy for the pre-selection repertoire, out-of-frame TCRB sequences from naive cells were analyzed. TCRdb carries this immuneACCESS record with in-frame sequences only. Its versions omit some clonotypes, under half of them owing to an unresolved V gene in the studies checked, with the rest unexplained. The V and J calls and clone size were taken over from that table, and D and trimming were inferred from the DNA. For this sample the table gives a few hundred thousand clones, of which roughly 14% were detected only once. Over 0.014% of the sample is held by the ten biggest clonotypes.

A word on this clone: Its antigen is not yet known. It has no much larger one-base neighbor in the sample; base qualities were not kept.

Each donor gave one peripheral blood draw, roughly 120 mL on average, collected into heparinised tubes. A BD FACSAria II was used to sort naive, central memory, regulatory and stem cell-like memory CD4+ T cells with a panel that included CD45RO, CCR7, CD25, CD127, CD95 and CD27. A purity above 95% was achieved for all sorted populations. PBMCs were isolated right away by Lymphoprep density gradient centrifugation and were stained directly, without culture. So that batch effects would be minimized, each experiment stained and sorted samples in pairs, pairing one healthy donor with one patient. The sequence derives from a young woman with type 1 diabetes. The sequencing input was naive CD4+ T cells from blood. Taken with the paper, the label for cell subset or site translates to: true naive CD4+ T cells. The sequence links TRBV7-3 to TRBJ2-2, with TRBD2 tentatively as D gene (5 bases match). The CDR3 protein: CASSLTVSANTGELFF. The bases read TGTGCCAGCAGCTTAACGGTTAGCGCTAACACCGGGGAGCTGTTTTTT.